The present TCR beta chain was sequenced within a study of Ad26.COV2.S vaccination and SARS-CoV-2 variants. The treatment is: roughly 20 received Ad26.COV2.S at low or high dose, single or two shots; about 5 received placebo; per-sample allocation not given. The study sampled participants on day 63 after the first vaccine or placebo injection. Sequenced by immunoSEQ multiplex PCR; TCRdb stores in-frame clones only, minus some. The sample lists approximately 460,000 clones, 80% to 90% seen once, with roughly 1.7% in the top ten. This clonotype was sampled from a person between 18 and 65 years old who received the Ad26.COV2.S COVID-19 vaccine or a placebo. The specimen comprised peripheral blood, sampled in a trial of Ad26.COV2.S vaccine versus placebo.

The chain's CDR3 is CAYGASTDTQYF. The CDR3 DNA follows: TGTGCCTACGGAGCCAGCACAGATACGCAGTATTTT. The chain uses TRBV30 and TRBJ2-3; D not certain. Germline assignment: CDR1 GTSNPN and CDR2 SVGIG (reference sequence). CDR3 length: 12 residues. Trimming removed 7 bases from V and 0 bases from J, with 8 bases in between.